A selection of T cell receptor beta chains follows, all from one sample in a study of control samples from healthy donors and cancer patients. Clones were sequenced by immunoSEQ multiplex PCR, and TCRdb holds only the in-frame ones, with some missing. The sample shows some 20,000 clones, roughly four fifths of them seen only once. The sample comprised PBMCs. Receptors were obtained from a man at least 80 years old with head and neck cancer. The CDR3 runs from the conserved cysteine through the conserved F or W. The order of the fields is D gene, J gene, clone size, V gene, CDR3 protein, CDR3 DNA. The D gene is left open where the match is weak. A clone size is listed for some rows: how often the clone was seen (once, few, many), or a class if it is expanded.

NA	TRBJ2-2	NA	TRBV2	CASSGSGAPGTGELFF	TGTGCCAGCAGCGGAAGTGGGGCCCCGGGCACCGGGGAGCTGTTTTTT
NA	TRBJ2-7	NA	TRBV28	CASSSSRDGYEQYF	TGTGCCAGCAGTTCGTCCCGGGACGGGTACGAGCAGTACTTC
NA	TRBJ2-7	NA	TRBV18	CASSPGQSYEQYF	TGTGCCAGCTCACCGGGACAATCCTACGAGCAGTACTTC
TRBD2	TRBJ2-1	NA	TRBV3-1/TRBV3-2	CASSRGGNEQFF	TGTGCCAGCAGCCGGGGAGGGAATGAGCAGTTCTTC
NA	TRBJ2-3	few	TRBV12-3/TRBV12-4	CASSRTNTQYF	TGTGCCAGCAGTCGGACGAATACGCAGTATTTT
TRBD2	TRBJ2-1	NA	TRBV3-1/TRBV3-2	CASSHLGGAEYEQFF	TGTGCCAGCAGCCATCTCGGGGGGGCGGAATATGAGCAGTTCTTC
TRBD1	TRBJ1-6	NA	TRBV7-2	CASSSITGVSPLHF	TGTGCCAGCAGCTCCATAACAGGGGTTTCACCCCTCCACTTT
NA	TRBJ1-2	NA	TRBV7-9	CASSRDRNYGYTF	TGTGCCAGCAGCCGCGACAGAAACTATGGCTACACCTTC
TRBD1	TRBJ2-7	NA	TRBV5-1	CASSWDRDHEQYF	TGCGCCAGCAGCTGGGACAGGGACCACGAGCAGTACTTC
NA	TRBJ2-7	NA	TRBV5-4	CASSLGDYEQYF	TGTGCCAGCAGCTTGGGCGATTACGAGCAGTACTTC